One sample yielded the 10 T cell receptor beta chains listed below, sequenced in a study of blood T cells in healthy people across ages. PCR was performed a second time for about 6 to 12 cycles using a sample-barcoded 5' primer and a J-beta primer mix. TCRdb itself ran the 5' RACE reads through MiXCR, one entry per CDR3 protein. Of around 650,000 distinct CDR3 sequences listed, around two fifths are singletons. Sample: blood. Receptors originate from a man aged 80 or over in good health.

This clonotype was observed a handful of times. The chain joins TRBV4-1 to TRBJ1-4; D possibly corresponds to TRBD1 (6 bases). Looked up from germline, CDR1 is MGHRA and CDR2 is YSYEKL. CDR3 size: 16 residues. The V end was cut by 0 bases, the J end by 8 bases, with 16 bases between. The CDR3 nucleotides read TGCGCCAGCAGCCAAGAAGGACAGCGGTTCCAGGAAAAACTGTTTTTT. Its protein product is CASSQEGQRFQEKLFF.

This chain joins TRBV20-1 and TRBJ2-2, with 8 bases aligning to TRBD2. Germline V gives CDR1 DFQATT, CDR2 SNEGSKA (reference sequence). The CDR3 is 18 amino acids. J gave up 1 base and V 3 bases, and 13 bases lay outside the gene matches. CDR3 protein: CSASLVRAGGLNTGELFF. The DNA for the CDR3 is TGCAGTGCTAGCTTGGTGCGGGCGGGAGGTTTGAACACCGGGGAGCTGTTTTTT.

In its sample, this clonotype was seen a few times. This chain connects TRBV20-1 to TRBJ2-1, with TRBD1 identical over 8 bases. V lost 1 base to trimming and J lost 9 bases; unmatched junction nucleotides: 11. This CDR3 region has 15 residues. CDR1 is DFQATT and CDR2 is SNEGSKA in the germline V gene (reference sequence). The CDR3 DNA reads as TGCAGTGCTAGAGTGGTCGTCCAGGGGGCGGTTGAGCAGTTCTTC. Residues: CSARVVVQGAVEQFF.

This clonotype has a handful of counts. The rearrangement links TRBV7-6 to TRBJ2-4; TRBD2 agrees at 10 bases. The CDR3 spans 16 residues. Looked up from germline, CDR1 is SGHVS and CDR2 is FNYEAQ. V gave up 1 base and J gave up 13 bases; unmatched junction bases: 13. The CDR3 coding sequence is TGTGCCAGCAGCTTAGTTACTAGCGGGAACGTCAATGAGCAGTACTTC. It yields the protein CASSLVTSGNVNEQYF.

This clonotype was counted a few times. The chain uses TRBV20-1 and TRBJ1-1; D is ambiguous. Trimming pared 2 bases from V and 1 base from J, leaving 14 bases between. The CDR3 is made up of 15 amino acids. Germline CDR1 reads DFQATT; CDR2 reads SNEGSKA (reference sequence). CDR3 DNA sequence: TGCAGTGCTAGATCCCAGGACCGACCGAACACTGAAGCTTTCTTT. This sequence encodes CSARSQDRPNTEAFF.

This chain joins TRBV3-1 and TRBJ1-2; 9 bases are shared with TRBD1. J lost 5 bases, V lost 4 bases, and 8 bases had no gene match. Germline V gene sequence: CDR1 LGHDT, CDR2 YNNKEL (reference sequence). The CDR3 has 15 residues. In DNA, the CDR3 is TGTGCCAGCAGCCTTGCCCCGGGACAGGGATATGGCTACACCTTC. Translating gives CASSLAPGQGYGYTF.

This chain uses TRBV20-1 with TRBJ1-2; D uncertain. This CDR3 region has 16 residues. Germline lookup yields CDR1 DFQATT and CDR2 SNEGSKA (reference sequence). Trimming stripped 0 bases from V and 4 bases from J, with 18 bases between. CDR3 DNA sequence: TGCAGTGCTAGAGACGAGACTCGCTCCTTTGGCTATGGCTACACCTTC. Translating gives CSARDETRSFGYGYTF.

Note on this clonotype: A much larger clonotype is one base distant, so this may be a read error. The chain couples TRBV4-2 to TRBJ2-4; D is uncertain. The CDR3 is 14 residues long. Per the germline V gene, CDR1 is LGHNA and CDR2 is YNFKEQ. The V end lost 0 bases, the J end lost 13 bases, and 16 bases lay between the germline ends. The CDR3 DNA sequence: TGTGCCAGCAGCCAAGATGTGTCGGGCAATGAGCAGTACTTC. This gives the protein CASSQDVSGNEQYF.

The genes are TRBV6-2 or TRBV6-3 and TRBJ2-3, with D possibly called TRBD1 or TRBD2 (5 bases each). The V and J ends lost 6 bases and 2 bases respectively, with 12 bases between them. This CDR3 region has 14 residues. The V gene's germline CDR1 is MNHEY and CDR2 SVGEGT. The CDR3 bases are TGTGCCAGCAGGGCGCCAGGGACCACAGATACGCAGTATTTT. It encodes CASRAPGTTDTQYF.

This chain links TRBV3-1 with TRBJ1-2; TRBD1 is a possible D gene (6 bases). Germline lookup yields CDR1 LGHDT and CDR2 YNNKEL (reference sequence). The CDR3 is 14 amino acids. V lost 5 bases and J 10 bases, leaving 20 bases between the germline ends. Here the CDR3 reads CASSNPGAEGDYTF. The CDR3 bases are TGTGCCAGCAGCAATCCCGGGGCAGAGGGGGACTACACCTTC.